This T cell receptor beta chain was found in a study of control samples from healthy donors and cancer patients. Measured with immunoSEQ multiplex PCR; TCRdb has only the in-frame clones, and not every one. In the table there are around 170,000 clones, around nine tenths of which are singletons. This clone was recorded once. The germline gives CDR1 MNHEY, CDR2 SVGEGT. The ends were cut back, 0 bases at V and 7 bases at J, with 9 bases in the middle. This CDR3 region has 13 residues. This TCR was sampled from a woman aged 25 to 39 in good health. The sample comprised blood. The chain joins TRBV6-2 or TRBV6-3 to TRBJ1-1; D unclear. The CDR3 DNA reads as TGTGCCAGCAGTTACTCGTTGGGCTTTGAAGCTTTCTTT. This sequence encodes CASSYSLGFEAFF.